This is a list of T cell receptor beta chains from one sample in a study of beta chain features in type 1 diabetes. Libraries were prepared by immunoSEQ multiplex PCR; TCRdb keeps only in-frame clonotypes and omits some of them. The sample consists of about 230,000 clones, roughly 17% of them appearing once. Sequencing was performed on naive CD4+ T cells from blood. Receptors were obtained from a man aged 30 to 39 with type 1 diabetes. Each CDR3 is given with its conserved first and last residue. The D gene is left open where the match is weak. Some rows have no size entry. The others give once, few or many, or a class for an expanded clone.

clone_size,v_call,j_call,d_call,cdr3_aa,cdr3_nt
few,TRBV29-1,TRBJ2-3,NA,CSVEESHYTQYF,TGCAGCGTTGAAGAGTCTCACTATACGCAGTATTTT
few,TRBV27,TRBJ2-4,NA,CASSFVGDSGKNIQYF,TGTGCCAGCAGTTTCGTTGGTGACAGTGGCAAAAACATTCAGTACTTC
NA,TRBV29-1,TRBJ2-1,NA,CSVRWRGYNEQFF,TGCAGCGTCCGATGGAGGGGGTACAATGAGCAGTTCTTC
few,TRBV4-2,TRBJ2-1,NA,CASSQDLEGNEQFF,TGTGCCAGCAGCCAAGATCTTGAGGGCAATGAGCAGTTCTTC
NA,TRBV30,TRBJ2-1,TRBD2,CAWTGAGVDNEQFF,TGTGCCTGGACTGGAGCGGGAGTTGACAATGAGCAGTTCTTC
few,TRBV9,TRBJ2-5,TRBD1,CASSPGTGKETQYF,TGTGCCAGCAGCCCCGGGACAGGGAAAGAGACCCAGTACTTC
NA,TRBV9,TRBJ2-1,NA,CASSVVQFYNEQFF,TGTGCCAGCAGCGTAGTACAGTTCTACAATGAGCAGTTCTTC
few,TRBV2,TRBJ1-2,NA,CASSEVYGYTF,TGTGCCAGCAGTGAAGTCTATGGCTACACCTTC
NA,TRBV5-1,TRBJ2-5,NA,CASSLSPPQETQYF,TGCGCCAGCAGCTTGAGTCCTCCACAAGAGACCCAGTACTTC
NA,TRBV7-3,TRBJ2-3,NA,CASSLRSVDTQYF,TGTGCCAGCAGCTTACGATCGGTAGATACGCAGTATTTT
once,TRBV9,TRBJ2-7,TRBD1,CASSEGPGTDLYYEQYF,TGTGCCAGCAGCGAGGGGCCCGGGACAGACCTCTACTACGAGCAGTACTTC
NA,TRBV7-9,TRBJ2-1,TRBD2,CASSLMDGLAGIGKQFF,TGTGCCAGCAGCTTAATGGATGGACTAGCGGGTATAGGCAAGCAGTTCTTC
NA,TRBV4-1,TRBJ1-5,NA,CASSQRSNQPQHF,TGCGCCAGCAGCCAACGTAGCAATCAGCCCCAGCATTTT
NA,TRBV7-9,TRBJ2-7,NA,CACPRKPGEQYF,TGTGCCTGCCCCCGAAAGCCGGGCGAGCAGTACTTC
NA,TRBV20-1,TRBJ2-3,NA,CSATPTDTQYF,TGCAGTGCTACCCCCACAGATACGCAGTATTTT
NA,TRBV28,TRBJ1-4,TRBD1,CASSPQTGGSNEKLFF,TGTGCCAGCAGTCCTCAAACAGGGGGCTCTAATGAAAAACTGTTTTTT
few,TRBV29-1,TRBJ1-1,NA,CSVDSGLNTEAFF,TGCAGCGTTGATTCCGGGTTGAACACTGAAGCTTTCTTT
few,TRBV29-1,TRBJ1-1,NA,CSGGTEAFF,TGCAGCGGGGGCACTGAAGCTTTCTTT
NA,TRBV19,TRBJ2-1,TRBD2,CASSNGLAVANEQFF,TGTGCCAGTAGTAATGGACTAGCGGTAGCCAATGAGCAGTTCTTC
NA,TRBV27,TRBJ2-1,TRBD1,CASSFLSGQVANEQFF,TGTGCCAGCAGTTTTCTATCGGGACAGGTGGCGAATGAGCAGTTCTTC
few,TRBV14,TRBJ1-2,NA,CASSPPGSGGYTF,TGTGCCAGCAGCCCCCCGGGGTCAGGAGGCTACACCTTC
few,TRBV29-1,TRBJ1-4,NA,CSVTGNNEKLFF,TGCAGCGTTACAGGGAATAATGAAAAACTGTTTTTT
NA,TRBV30,TRBJ1-5,NA,CAWSATGQPQHF,TGTGCCTGGAGTGCAACAGGCCAGCCCCAGCATTTT
NA,TRBV9,TRBJ2-7,TRBD2,CASSVGSGGPDYEQYF,TGTGCCAGCAGCGTGGGAAGCGGGGGTCCCGACTACGAGCAGTACTTC
NA,TRBV7-2,TRBJ2-3,NA,CASSLGGTGGTDTQYF,TGTGCCAGCAGCCTAGGGGGGACGGGAGGCACAGATACGCAGTATTTT
NA,TRBV30,TRBJ1-2,NA,CAWSVLGVGDGYTF,TGTGCCTGGAGTGTACTAGGGGTAGGGGACGGCTACACCTTC
few,TRBV6-5,TRBJ2-1,NA,CASSYRNEQFF,TGTGCCAGCAGTTACAGAAATGAGCAGTTCTTC
few,TRBV10-3,TRBJ2-2,NA,CAISARRDTLNTGELFF,TGTGCCATCAGTGCCAGGAGGGACACCTTAAACACCGGGGAGCTGTTTTTT
NA,TRBV6-6,TRBJ2-2,NA,CASANTGELFF,TGTGCCAGTGCGAACACCGGGGAGCTGTTTTTT
NA,TRBV30,TRBJ2-3,TRBD1,CAWSGRDTQGQRTDTQYF,TGTGCCTGGAGCGGAAGGGACACACAGGGACAGCGCACAGATACGCAGTATTTT
NA,TRBV29-1,TRBJ1-4,NA,CSVGTNEKLFF,TGCAGCGTCGGGACAAATGAAAAACTGTTTTTT
NA,TRBV15,TRBJ2-7,TRBD1,CATSRGRTGYDEQYF,TGTGCCACCAGCAGAGGCCGGACAGGATATGACGAGCAGTACTTC
NA,TRBV10-1,TRBJ2-5,NA,CASSDRVSETQYF,TGCGCCAGCAGTGACAGGGTCTCAGAGACCCAGTACTTC
few,TRBV9,TRBJ2-5,NA,CASSSALGQETQYF,TGTGCCAGCAGCTCCGCGTTGGGTCAAGAGACCCAGTACTTC
NA,TRBV28,TRBJ2-7,NA,CASSLMGYEQYF,TGTGCCAGCAGTTTAATGGGTTACGAGCAGTACTTC
NA,TRBV5-1,TRBJ2-4,NA,CASSLDSEKNIQYF,TGCGCCAGCAGCTTGGACAGCGAAAAAAACATTCAGTACTTC
few,TRBV30,TRBJ2-5,TRBD2,CAWTRRAGGGMGPQYF,TGTGCCTGGACGAGGCGAGCGGGAGGGGGAATGGGACCCCAGTACTTC
NA,TRBV30,TRBJ2-5,NA,CAWGKGSGRGPQETQYF,TGTGCCTGGGGAAAGGGATCAGGTCGTGGTCCCCAAGAGACCCAGTACTTC
NA,TRBV29-1,TRBJ2-3,TRBD1,CSGCRDRGTDTQYF,TGCAGCGGATGCCGGGACAGGGGCACAGATACGCAGTATTTT
few,TRBV30,TRBJ2-1,NA,CAWIRASSSYNEQFF,TGTGCCTGGATAAGGGCCTCAAGCTCCTACAATGAGCAGTTCTTC